In this sample, the clone carrying this T cell receptor beta chain turned up many times. This sample was included in a study of T cells in Graves' hyperthyroidism and ophthalmopathy. Used for diagnoses were clinical symptoms, serum thyroxine and TRAb, thyroid ultrasound and orbital computed tomography. Germline V gene lookup returns CDR1 MNHNS and CDR2 SASEGT. The CDR3 has 13 residues. V lost 4 bases and J 1 base, leaving 7 bases between the germline ends. RNA transcripts served as the template for amplifying TCR beta CDR3 regions. The TCR CDR3 first-round RT-PCR relied on the HTBI primer set. TCRdb used MiXCR to reprocess the multiplex PCR reads, holding one entry per CDR3 protein. There are a few hundred thousand distinct CDR3 sequences in the sample; approximately 15% occur only once, and less than 3.5% lies in the top ten.

V gene TRBV6-1 combines with J gene TRBJ1-1; D ambiguous. The sequence came from a woman between 40 and 50 years old with Graves' ophthalmopathy. The sequencing sample was made of blood. The CDR3 DNA follows: TGTGCCAGCAGTGGGGTGGGGAACACTGAAGCTTTCTTT. Amino acid sequence: CASSGVGNTEAFF.